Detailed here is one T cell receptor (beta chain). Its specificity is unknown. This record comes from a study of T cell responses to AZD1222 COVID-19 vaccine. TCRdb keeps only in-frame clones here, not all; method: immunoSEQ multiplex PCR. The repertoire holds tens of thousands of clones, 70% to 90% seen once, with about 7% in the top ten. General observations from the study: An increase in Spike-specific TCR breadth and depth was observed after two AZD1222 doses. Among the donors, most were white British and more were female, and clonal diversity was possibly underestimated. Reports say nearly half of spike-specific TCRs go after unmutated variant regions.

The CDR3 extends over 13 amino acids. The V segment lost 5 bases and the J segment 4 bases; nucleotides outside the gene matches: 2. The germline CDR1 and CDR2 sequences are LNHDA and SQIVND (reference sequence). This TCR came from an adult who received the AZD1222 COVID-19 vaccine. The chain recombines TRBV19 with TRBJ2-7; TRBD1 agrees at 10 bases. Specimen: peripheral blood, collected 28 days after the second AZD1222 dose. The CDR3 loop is CASSAGQGYEQYF. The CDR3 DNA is TGTGCCAGTAGTGCGGGACAGGGGTACGAGCAGTACTTC.